This TCR beta chain originates from a study of control samples from healthy donors and cancer patients. Profiling relied on immunoSEQ multiplex PCR, and the TCRdb table lists in-frame clones only, not all of them. The sample has around 55,000 clones; roughly 89% are singletons. This CDR3 is built from 15 residues. V dropped 1 base and J dropped 1 base, with 8 bases sitting between them. Germline CDR1 is MDHEN and CDR2 is SYDVKM. This chain uses TRBV28 with TRBJ2-1; no clear D gene. The sequence was collected from a man aged 35 to 55 with colorectal cancer. The sample taken for sequencing was PBMCs. CDR3 nucleotide sequence: TGTGCCAGCAGTTTATCGCTCGTATCCTACAATGAGCAGTTCTTC. It encodes CASSLSLVSYNEQFF.